This T cell receptor (beta chain) was documented in a study of blood T cell repertoires in COVID-19. Study as a whole: Italy, Spain and the United States were the sources of the convalescent and acute COVID-19 samples.

Per the authors' pipeline: Nucleated cell counts were estimated from reference gene primer amplification. The data were produced by immunoSEQ multiplex PCR, yet TCRdb's version contains in-frame clones alone and is incomplete. Clonal size and the V and J genes are those of that table, whereas D and trimming came from the DNA. Of 180,000 or so clones in the sample, about 88% were seen once. V gave up 1 base and J gave up 4 bases; unmatched junction bases: 5. The germline CDR1 and CDR2 sequences are SGHAT and FQNNGV. There are 15 residues in the CDR3. The sequencing sample was made of peripheral blood. The receptor comes from a woman at least 80 years old with acute or convalescent COVID-19. The rearrangement joins TRBV11-2 to TRBJ1-2; 8 bases map to TRBD1. CDR3 coding DNA: TGTGCCAGCAGCTTAGCAGGGGGCGGCGGCTATGGCTACACCTTC. The encoded protein is CASSLAGGGGYGYTF.